One T cell receptor (beta chain) is described in this entry. Its antigen is unknown. These data come from a study of vaccination effects on CD4 cells after COVID-19. V shed 1 base, J shed 5 bases, and the junction held 12 bases outside the gene matches. CDR1 and CDR2 from the germline V gene are SGHTA and FQGNSA. This CDR3 is built from 18 residues. Assay: immunoSEQ multiplex PCR; the TCRdb copy retains only in-frame clones and omits some. The sample lists about 41,000 clones; roughly 76% were seen once. CD4+ T cells specific for antigen were expanded with viral peptide pools by the ViraFEST assay before sequencing. CD4+ T cell isolation took place after about 11 days of culture. Nucleocapsid antibody tests were negative, and the vaccine recipients had no prior SARS-CoV-2 infection. It was with approximately 10 IU/ml IL-2 and 8 to 10 ug/ml peptides that about 2 million PBMC per well were cultured. The authors exchanged half the medium for IL-2 medium on days 3 and 7.

The study, taken as a whole, reports: Just 1 of 255 vaccine-induced clones in healthy recipients was cross-reactive.

The sequence came from a human donor who received a COVID-19 vaccine. V usage is TRBV7-2 and J usage is TRBJ2-2; 8 bases agree with TRBD2. Sample: CD4+ T cells from PBMCs cultured with HCoV-OC43 spike peptides, taken before COVID-19 vaccination. Indicated subset: HCoV-OC43 spike overlapping peptide pool stimulation. In nucleotides, the CDR3 is TGTGCCAGCAGCTTAGGGGTTATCGGTAGCGGGATGACCGGGGAGCTGTTTTTT. Translated, it gives CASSLGVIGSGMTGELFF.